The 13 T cell receptor beta chains presented below share a single source sample, sequenced in a study of human T cells and chemical hapten exposure. Time point given: patch test 1, 2 weeks after DPC sensitization. This sample's treatment: therapeutic diphenylcyclopropenone sensitization with weekly scalp DPC. TCRdb processed the RACE reads anew with MiXCR; each CDR3 protein has one entry. The sample yields 370,000 or so distinct CDR3 sequences, 4.8% seen once. This specimen consisted of whole blood, obtained in connection with sensitization to the hapten diphenylcyclopropenone (DPC). The receptors here all came from a woman aged 50 to 65 with alopecia areata. Some clones in this sample may be carry-over from other donors' samples.

CDR3: CSARDLAGGQYF. The CDR3 nucleotides read TGCAGTGCTAGAGATCTGGCAGGGGGGCAGTATTTT. The J gene is TRBJ2-3, the V gene TRBV20-1; 7 bases are a match to TRBD1. Germline V gene data show CDR1 as DFQATT and CDR2 as SNEGSKA (reference sequence). V lost 0 bases, J lost 11 bases, and 5 bases stayed unmatched. This CDR3 comprises 12 residues.

The chain couples TRBV9 to TRBJ2-1, with 14 nucleotides matching TRBD2. The CDR3 consists of 16 residues. Germline V gene lookup returns CDR1 SGDLS and CDR2 YYNGEE. V shed 3 bases, J shed 10 bases, and the junction held 9 bases outside the gene matches. CDR3 region: CASSAATSGRGKEQFF. In nucleotides, the CDR3 is TGTGCCAGCAGCGCCGCGACTAGCGGGAGGGGTAAGGAGCAGTTCTTC.

The chain couples TRBV9 to TRBJ2-3; D is possibly TRBD2 (6 bases). V was pared by 7 bases and J by 7 bases, with 10 bases between. CDR3 length: 11 residues. Germline loops: CDR1 SGDLS, CDR2 YYNGEE. CDR3 region: CASGGSYTQYF. The CDR3 coding sequence is TGTGCCAGCGGGGGGTCTTATACGCAGTATTTT.

This clonotype was seen many times. V and J are TRBV2 and TRBJ2-1; 7 bases match TRBD1. The ends lost 6 bases at V and 0 bases at J; junction bases unmatched: 2. Germline values: CDR1 SNHLY, CDR2 FYNNEI. This CDR3 is built from 14 residues. CDR3 coding DNA: TGTGCCAGCAGCCGGGACAGCTCCTACAATGAGCAGTTCTTC. This sequence encodes CASSRDSSYNEQFF.

This clonotype was recorded many times. The V call is TRBV2, the J call TRBJ1-1; D perhaps matches TRBD1 (5 bases). This CDR3 region has 15 residues. Deletions cut 6 bases from V and 0 bases from J, with 14 bases between. Per the germline V gene, CDR1 is SNHLY and CDR2 is FYNNEI. The CDR3 spells CASRGGPGMNTEAFF. As DNA, the CDR3 is TGTGCCAGCAGGGGGGGTCCCGGCATGAACACTGAAGCTTTCTTT.

This clonotype has just a few counts. The chain couples TRBV4-2 to TRBJ2-1; 11 bases map to TRBD2. The V and J ends lost 1 base and 0 bases, in that order; junction bases with no gene match: 11. This CDR3 spans 20 amino acids. In germline, CDR1 is LGHNA, CDR2 YNFKEQ. The CDR3 protein is CASSQASSGGTTSSYNEQFF. CDR3 in DNA: TGTGCCAGCAGCCAAGCGTCTAGCGGGGGGACTACAAGCTCCTACAATGAGCAGTTCTTC.

This clonotype was counted many times. The chain combines TRBV20-1 with TRBJ1-2, with D possibly being TRBD1 (5 bases). CDR3 size: 14 residues. V dropped 6 bases and J dropped 2 bases, with 16 bases sitting between them. Per the germline V gene, CDR1 is DFQATT and CDR2 is SNEGSKA (reference sequence). The CDR3 sequence: CSARARGRNYGYTF. The CDR3 bases are TGCAGTGCCCGTGCCCGGGGACGGAACTATGGCTACACCTTC.

This clonotype was detected ten times or more. This sequence joins TRBV11-2 and TRBJ1-1; weak D call: TRBD1 (5 bases). Trimming cost V 8 bases and J 4 bases, with 17 bases left between them. This CDR3 is built from 14 residues. CDR1 and CDR2 (germline): SGHAT, FQNNGV. CDR3 in amino acids: CASGGTPGITEAFF. The CDR3 DNA sequence: TGTGCCAGCGGGGGGACCCCAGGGATCACTGAAGCTTTCTTT. Looking up the rest from reference TRBV11-2 and TRBJ1-1 gives the full variable domain: EAGVAQSPRYKIIEKRQSVAFWCNPISGHATLYWYQQILGQGPKLLIQFQNNGVVDDSQLPKDRFSAERLKGVDSTLKIQPAKLEDSAVYLCASGGTPGITEAFFGQGTRLTVV.

This clonotype showed up many times. The CDR3 DNA is TGTGCCAGCAGCTTGATTGGGGGGCAGGAAAAACTGTTTTTT. This translates into CASSLIGGQEKLFF. The chain uses TRBV7-9 and TRBJ1-4, with D perhaps TRBD1 (6 bases). This CDR3 is built from 14 residues. V lost 3 bases, J lost 8 bases, and 13 bases lay in between. CDR1 and CDR2 from the germline V gene are SEHNR and FQNEAQ (reference sequence).

This clonotype has a count of ten or more. This sequence joins TRBV20-1 and TRBJ1-1, with no clear D. The CDR3 covers 12 residues. The V gene's germline CDR1 is DFQATT and CDR2 SNEGSKA (reference sequence). With 3 bases removed from V and 0 bases from J, the gap between germline ends came to 5 bases. CDR3 amino acids: CSARNMNTEAFF. CDR3 DNA sequence: TGCAGTGCTAGGAATATGAACACTGAAGCTTTCTTT.

The table lists this clonotype with many counts. This rearrangement joins TRBV18 to TRBJ2-7, with 8 bases that match TRBD1. Germline V gene data show CDR1 as KGHSH and CDR2 as LQKENI. The CDR3 is made up of 13 amino acids. V dropped 2 bases and J dropped 6; count of bases not matched to a gene: 3. The CDR3 reads CASSPGQGREQYF. The CDR3 DNA is TGTGCCAGCTCACCAGGACAGGGTCGCGAGCAGTACTTC.

The table lists this clonotype with a few counts. The V and J genes are TRBV14 and TRBJ1-1, with no clear D. The V end lost 1 base, the J end lost 1 base, and 10 bases lay between the germline ends. The CDR3 has 15 residues. The germline CDR1 and CDR2 sequences are SGHDN and FVKESK. DNA for the CDR3: TGTGCCAGCAGCCAAGTGGGCAACCCGAACACTGAAGCTTTCTTT. Translating gives CASSQVGNPNTEAFF.

The chain employs TRBV10-3 and TRBJ2-7; TRBD1 might be the D (5 bases). V lost 6 bases to trimming and J lost 0 bases, with 9 bases between them. This CDR3 contains 13 residues. Germline values: CDR1 ENHRY, CDR2 SYGVKD. CDR3 nucleotides: TGTGCCATCAGCGACAGCGACTCCTACGAGCAGTACTTC. Amino acids: CAISDSDSYEQYF.